These T cell receptor beta chains were read from a single sample in a study of post-analysis software for immune sequencing data. TCRdb processed the PCR reads anew with MiXCR; each CDR3 protein has one entry. Found here are under 900,000 distinct CDR3 sequences, around 50% of them singletons; the top ten hold over 4%. Sequences were obtained from blood. Receptors were obtained from a girl aged 5-17 years with multiple sclerosis. CDR3s include the opening cysteine and the closing phenylalanine or tryptophan. The D gene is left open where the match is weak. Some rows have no size entry. The others give once, few or many, or a class for an expanded clone.

d_call,j_call,clone_size,v_call,cdr3_nt,cdr3_aa
-,TRBJ2-3,few,TRBV29-1,TGCAGCGTTGAAGGCGGCACAGATACGCAGTATTTT,CSVEGGTDTQYF
TRBD1,TRBJ2-7,-,TRBV7-6,TGTGCCAGCAGCTTAGGGGGACAGGACGTTTACGAGCAGTACTTC,CASSLGGQDVYEQYF
TRBD2,TRBJ2-5,-,TRBV7-9,TGTGCCAGCAGCTCAGAACTGGGACTAGACCAAGAGACCCAGTACTTC,CASSSELGLDQETQYF
-,TRBJ1-2,once,TRBV6-2/TRBV6-3,TGTGCCAGCACTACAGTAACTAACTATGGCTACACCTTC,CASTTVTNYGYTF
TRBD1,TRBJ1-2,few,TRBV3-1,TGTGCCAGCAGCCTGGGACAGGTTGACTACACCTTC,CASSLGQVDYTF
TRBD2,TRBJ2-3,-,TRBV4-2,TGTGCCAGCAGCCCTGGCGGGAGCGTGGATACGCAGTATTTT,CASSPGGSVDTQYF
-,TRBJ1-3,-,TRBV7-8,TGTGCCAGCAGCTTCAGGGGCAGCTCTGGAAACACCATATATTTT,CASSFRGSSGNTIYF
-,TRBJ2-1,-,TRBV2,TGTGCCAGCACCGGCCTGGGAAATGAGCAGTTCTTC,CASTGLGNEQFF
-,TRBJ2-5,-,TRBV9,TGTGCCAGCAGCGTAGCCGTAAGCATCCAAGAGACCCAGTACTTC,CASSVAVSIQETQYF
TRBD1,TRBJ1-1,once,TRBV29-1,TGCAGCGTGGGGACCGGGACAGGGATGAACACTGAAGCTTTCTTT,CSVGTGTGMNTEAFF
-,TRBJ1-1,few,TRBV2,TGTGCCAGCAGCGAACCAGCCAGGAACACTGAAGCTTTCTTT,CASSEPARNTEAFF
TRBD1,TRBJ1-2,-,TRBV4-1,TGCGCCAGCAGCCAAGGGACAGGGGCAACGGGTGGCTACACCTTC,CASSQGTGATGGYTF
-,TRBJ2-1,-,TRBV9,TGTGCCAGCAGCGTAGCGGATGGCAATGAGCAGTTCTTC,CASSVADGNEQFF
-,TRBJ2-7,few,TRBV20-1,TGCAGTGCCAGGGGAGGTTCCTTTTTGGAGCAGTACTTC,CSARGGSFLEQYF
-,TRBJ2-1,few,TRBV12-3/TRBV12-4,TGTGCCAGCAGTTTAGCGGGGCAGGCTAGTGAGCAGTTCTTC,CASSLAGQASEQFF
-,TRBJ1-2,-,TRBV29-1,TGCAGCGTTGAAGATCTCGGGGGAAGGTATGGCTACACCTTC,CSVEDLGGRYGYTF
TRBD2,TRBJ2-1,-,TRBV5-1,TGCGCCAGCAGCTCCACCACTAGCGTCAATGAGCAGTTCTTC,CASSSTTSVNEQFF
-,TRBJ2-3,few,TRBV5-1,TGCGCCAGTAAGGGGCCGGTTAGCACAGATACGCAGTATTTT,CASKGPVSTDTQYF
-,TRBJ1-2,-,TRBV6-5,TGTGCCAGCAGTTCGGGACTGAAGTATGGCTACACCTTC,CASSSGLKYGYTF
TRBD1,TRBJ1-1,-,TRBV20-1,TGCAGTGCTAGAACCCAGGGGGCCCGTATCACTGAAGCTTTCTTT,CSARTQGARITEAFF
-,TRBJ2-7,few,TRBV29-1,TGCAGCGTTACCGGGACGCCTTACGAGCAGTACTTC,CSVTGTPYEQYF
TRBD2,TRBJ2-7,-,TRBV7-8,TGTGCCAGCAGCCTGGGGACTAGTGGGACGAGAATATACGAGCAGTACTTC,CASSLGTSGTRIYEQYF
TRBD2,TRBJ2-1,-,TRBV6-2/TRBV6-3,TGTGCCAGCAGTTGGGGGATTTTTAACGGGAGGAATTACAATGAGCAGTTCTTC,CASSWGIFNGRNYNEQFF
-,TRBJ2-7,once,TRBV18,TGTGCCAGCTCACCTACAGGGGGGGCTTACTACGAGCAGTACTTC,CASSPTGGAYYEQYF
-,TRBJ1-2,-,TRBV29-1,TGCAGCGTTGAAGAAATCGGGTATGGCTACACCTTC,CSVEEIGYGYTF
-,TRBJ2-5,-,TRBV7-9,TGTGCCAGCAGCTCGAGCGGAACCCCGCCGGATGAGCAGTACTTC,CASSSSGTPPDEQYF
-,TRBJ2-5,once,TRBV7-9,TGTGCCAGTCGGGGCGCCCTCCGGGAGACCCAGTACTTC,CASRGALRETQYF
-,TRBJ2-7,-,TRBV27,TGTGCCAGCAGCGGGTCAGGCAGGTCGGGCGAGCAGTACTTC,CASSGSGRSGEQYF
-,TRBJ1-1,-,TRBV7-8,TGTGCCAGCAGCTTACCAGCGCAGGGGTTAAACACTGAAGCTTTCTTT,CASSLPAQGLNTEAFF
-,TRBJ1-6,-,TRBV7-2,TGTGCCAGCAGCTTACGACAGTTCTCCTATAATTCACCCCTCCACTTT,CASSLRQFSYNSPLHF
-,TRBJ1-2,-,TRBV5-1,TGCGCCAGCAGTAAGGGAAACTATGGCTACACCTTC,CASSKGNYGYTF
-,TRBJ2-5,few,TRBV5-6,TGTGCCAGCAGCTTATACTTTGGGCAAGAGACCCAGTACTTC,CASSLYFGQETQYF
-,TRBJ2-1,once,TRBV7-9,TGTGCCAGCAGCGGTAGCGGATCCTACAATGAGCAGTTCTTC,CASSGSGSYNEQFF
TRBD2,TRBJ2-1,-,TRBV29-1,TGCAGCGTCACCCGGACTAGCGGAAACTACAATGAGCAGTTCTTC,CSVTRTSGNYNEQFF
TRBD2,TRBJ2-1,few,TRBV7-2,TGTGCCAGCAGCTTAGCGATCGGGCGGGGGGCCCGGAATGAGCAGTTCTTC,CASSLAIGRGARNEQFF
TRBD1,TRBJ2-7,few,TRBV25-1,TGTGCCAGCATAGGGGACAGGGTCTACGAGCAGTACTTC,CASIGDRVYEQYF
-,TRBJ2-3,-,TRBV9,TGTGCCAGCAGCCGCCGGGGGACTCGGTTCACAGATACGCAGTATTTT,CASSRRGTRFTDTQYF
-,TRBJ2-3,-,TRBV5-1,TGCGCCAGCAGCTTGGCCCCTAGATCTGGGGCAGATACGCAGTATTTT,CASSLAPRSGADTQYF
-,TRBJ1-1,-,TRBV5-1,TGCGCCAGCAGCCCAGAGGGGTTGGGAGAAACTGAAGCTTTCTTT,CASSPEGLGETEAFF
TRBD2,TRBJ2-1,-,TRBV2,TGTGTCAGCAGCATAACTAGCGGATACAATGAGCAGTTCTTC,CVSSITSGYNEQFF
-,TRBJ2-1,-,TRBV12-3/TRBV12-4,TGTGCCAGCAGTTTAAGGGACGGAGACAATGAGCAGTTCTTC,CASSLRDGDNEQFF
-,TRBJ2-5,few,TRBV12-3/TRBV12-4,TGTGCCAGCAGTTTACTAGCGTATGAAGAGACCCAGTACTTC,CASSLLAYEETQYF
TRBD1,TRBJ2-3,-,TRBV5-6,TGTGCCAGCAGCGAGGGGACAGTATACACAGATACGCAGTATTTT,CASSEGTVYTDTQYF
TRBD2,TRBJ2-1,few,TRBV7-6,TGTGCCAGCAGCCTCGGGGGGGCCGGGACGAGCTCCTACAATGAGCAGTTCTTC,CASSLGGAGTSSYNEQFF
-,TRBJ1-2,-,TRBV5-1,TGCGCCAGCAGCCCGACAGCAGTCTATGGCTACACCTTC,CASSPTAVYGYTF
TRBD2,TRBJ2-5,-,TRBV29-1,TGCGGCGTTGTCGAAGCGGGAGGGGGGGAGACCCAGTACTTC,CGVVEAGGGETQYF
TRBD2,TRBJ2-1,-,TRBV7-6,TGTGCCAGCAGCTCGGCGGGCCCGGGGGGTGAGCAGTTCTTC,CASSSAGPGGEQFF
TRBD1,TRBJ2-7,-,TRBV29-1,TGCAGCGTTGAATTACTGGATGGACAGGGAGCCTGCTACGAGCAGTACTTC,CSVELLDGQGACYEQYF
-,TRBJ2-7,-,TRBV10-3,TGTGCCATCAGCCAACTCCAGCGCGCTTCCTACGAGCAGTACTTC,CAISQLQRASYEQYF
-,TRBJ2-5,-,TRBV5-6,TGTGCCAGCAGCCCCTGGGGGCGAGAGACCCAGTACTTC,CASSPWGRETQYF